Reported below is one T cell receptor (beta chain). No antigen is known for it. The CDR3 consists of 13 residues. The V end was cut by 6 bases, the J end by 4 bases, with 12 bases between. Per the germline V gene, CDR1 is MNHEY and CDR2 is SMNVEV (reference sequence). Both 60 Vbeta primers and 13 Jbeta primers went into the PCR. The assay was immunoSEQ multiplex PCR, and TCRdb's table has in-frame clones only and misses some. Of 150,000 to 200,000 clones detected, 65% to 75% appear once; the ten largest clones hold under 3%. The source of the sample is a study of cytomegalovirus exposure and HLA in healthy donors. General study points: Many donors shared some public TCRs, even though most TCR sequences were rare. Fewer N-insertions (relative to the roughly 730-donor mean) were reportedly seen in an Asian-associated ancestry cluster in a later analysis. Most likely, a cluster of highly shared sequence variants arose as a sequencing artifact.

This sequence joins TRBV27 and TRBJ1-1; tentatively, D is TRBD1 (6 bases). Source material: PBMCs. The TCR originated in a human donor in good health. CDR3 in DNA: TGTGCCAGCAGGCCACAGGGTAGCACTGAAGCTTTCTTT. Encoded protein: CASRPQGSTEAFF.